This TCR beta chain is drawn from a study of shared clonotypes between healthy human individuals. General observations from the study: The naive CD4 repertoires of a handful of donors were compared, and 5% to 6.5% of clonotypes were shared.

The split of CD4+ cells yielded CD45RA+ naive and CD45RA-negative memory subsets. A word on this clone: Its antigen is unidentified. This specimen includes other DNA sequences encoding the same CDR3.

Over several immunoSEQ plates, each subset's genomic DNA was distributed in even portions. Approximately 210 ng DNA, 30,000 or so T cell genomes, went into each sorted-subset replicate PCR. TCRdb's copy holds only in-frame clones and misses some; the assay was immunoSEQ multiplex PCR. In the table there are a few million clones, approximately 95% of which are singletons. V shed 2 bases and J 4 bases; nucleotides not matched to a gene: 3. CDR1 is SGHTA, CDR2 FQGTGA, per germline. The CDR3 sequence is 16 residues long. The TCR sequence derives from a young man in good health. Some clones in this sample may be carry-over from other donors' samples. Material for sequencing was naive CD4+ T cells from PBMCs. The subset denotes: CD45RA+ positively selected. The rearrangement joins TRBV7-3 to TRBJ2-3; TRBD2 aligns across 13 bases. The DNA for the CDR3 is TGTGCCAGCAGCTTACTCGGACTAGCGGGAGCAGATACGCAGTATTTT. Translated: CASSLLGLAGADTQYF. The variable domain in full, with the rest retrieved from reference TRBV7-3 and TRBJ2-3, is GAGVSQTPSNKVTEKGKYVELRCDPISGHTALYWYRQSLGQGPEFLIYFQGTGAADDSGLPNDRFFAVRPEGSVSTLKIQRTERGDSAVYLCASSLLGLAGADTQYFGPGTRLTVL.